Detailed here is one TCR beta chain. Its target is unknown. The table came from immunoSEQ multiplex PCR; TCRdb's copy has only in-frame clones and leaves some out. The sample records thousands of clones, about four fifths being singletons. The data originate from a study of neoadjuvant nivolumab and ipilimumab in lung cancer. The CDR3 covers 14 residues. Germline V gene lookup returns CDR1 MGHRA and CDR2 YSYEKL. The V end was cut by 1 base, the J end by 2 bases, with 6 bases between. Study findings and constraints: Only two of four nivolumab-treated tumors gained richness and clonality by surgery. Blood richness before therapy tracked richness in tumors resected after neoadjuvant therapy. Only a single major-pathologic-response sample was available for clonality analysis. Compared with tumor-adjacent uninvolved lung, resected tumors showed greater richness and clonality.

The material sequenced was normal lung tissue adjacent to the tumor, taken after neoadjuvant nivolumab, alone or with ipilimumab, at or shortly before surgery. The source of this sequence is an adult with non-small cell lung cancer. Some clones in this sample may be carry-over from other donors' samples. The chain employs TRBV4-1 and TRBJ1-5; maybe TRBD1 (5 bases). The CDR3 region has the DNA TGCGCCAGCAGCCAAGCCAGGGGCAATCAGCCCCAGCATTTT. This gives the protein CASSQARGNQPQHF.